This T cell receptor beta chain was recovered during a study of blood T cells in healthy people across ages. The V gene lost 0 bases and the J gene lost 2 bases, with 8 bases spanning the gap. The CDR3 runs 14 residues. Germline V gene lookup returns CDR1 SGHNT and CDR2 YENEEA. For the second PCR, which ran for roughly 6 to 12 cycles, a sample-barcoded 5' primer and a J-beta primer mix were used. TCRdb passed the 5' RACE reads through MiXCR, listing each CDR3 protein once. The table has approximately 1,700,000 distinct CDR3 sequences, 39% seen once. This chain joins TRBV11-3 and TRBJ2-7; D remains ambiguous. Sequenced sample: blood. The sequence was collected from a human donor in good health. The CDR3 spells CASSLDQVPYEQYF. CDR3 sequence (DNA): TGTGCCAGCAGCTTAGACCAGGTCCCCTACGAGCAGTACTTC.